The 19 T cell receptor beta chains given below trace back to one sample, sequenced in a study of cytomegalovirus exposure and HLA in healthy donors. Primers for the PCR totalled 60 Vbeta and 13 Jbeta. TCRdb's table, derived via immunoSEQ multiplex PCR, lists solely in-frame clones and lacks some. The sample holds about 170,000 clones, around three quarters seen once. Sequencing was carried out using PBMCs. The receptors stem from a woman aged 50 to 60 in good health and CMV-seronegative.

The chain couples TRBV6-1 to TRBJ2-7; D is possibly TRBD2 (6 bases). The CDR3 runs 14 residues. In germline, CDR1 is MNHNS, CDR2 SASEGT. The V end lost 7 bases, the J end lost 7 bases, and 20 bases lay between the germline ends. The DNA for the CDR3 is TGTGCCAGCAACAGGCCCCATGGGGGAGGAGAGCAGTACTTC. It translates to CASNRPHGGGEQYF.

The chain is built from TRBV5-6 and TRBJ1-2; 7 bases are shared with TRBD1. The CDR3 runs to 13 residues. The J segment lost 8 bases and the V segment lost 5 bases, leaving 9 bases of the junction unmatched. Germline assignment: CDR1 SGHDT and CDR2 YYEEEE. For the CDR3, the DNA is TGTGCCAGCAGAAATGACAGGGTTGGGGGCTACACCTTC. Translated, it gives CASRNDRVGGYTF. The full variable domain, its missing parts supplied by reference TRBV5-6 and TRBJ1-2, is DAGVTQSPTHLIKTRGQQVTLRCSPKSGHDTVSWYQQALGQGPQFIFQYYEEEERQRGNFPDRFSGHQFPNYSSELNVNALLLGDSALYLCASRNDRVGGYTFGSGTRLTVV.

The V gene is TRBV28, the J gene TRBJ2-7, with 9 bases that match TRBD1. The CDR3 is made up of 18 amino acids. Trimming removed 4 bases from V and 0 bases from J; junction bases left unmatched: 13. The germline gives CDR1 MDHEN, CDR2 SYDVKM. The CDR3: CASSSRRGQGRSSYEQYF. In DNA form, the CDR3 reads TGTGCCAGCAGTTCCCGTCGGGGACAGGGACGAAGCTCCTACGAGCAGTACTTC.

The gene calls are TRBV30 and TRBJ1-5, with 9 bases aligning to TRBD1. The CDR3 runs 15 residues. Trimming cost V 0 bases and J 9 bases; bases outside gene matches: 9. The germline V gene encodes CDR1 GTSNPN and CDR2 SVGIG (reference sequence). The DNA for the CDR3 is TGTGCCTGGAGTGTACAAGGGACAGGGAGTGCGCCCCAGCATTTT. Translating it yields CAWSVQGTGSAPQHF.

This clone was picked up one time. The CDR3 reads CASSFGGRGQGYNEQFF. In nucleotides, the CDR3 is TGTGCCAGCAGCTTTGGGGGGAGGGGACAGGGATACAATGAGCAGTTCTTC. The V gene is TRBV7-9, the J gene TRBJ2-1; 9 bases agree with TRBD1. Germline trimming cut 3 bases from V and 4 bases from J; bases unmatched to any gene: 10. The length of the CDR3 is 17 residues. Germline CDR1 is SEHNR and CDR2 is FQNEAQ (reference sequence). Variable domain in full (rest from reference TRBV7-9 and TRBJ2-1): DTGVSQNPRHKITKRGQNVTFRCDPISEHNRLYWYRQTLGQGPEFLTYFQNEAQLEKSRLLSDRFSAERPKGSFSTLEIQRTEQGDSAMYLCASSFGGRGQGYNEQFFGPGTRLTVL.

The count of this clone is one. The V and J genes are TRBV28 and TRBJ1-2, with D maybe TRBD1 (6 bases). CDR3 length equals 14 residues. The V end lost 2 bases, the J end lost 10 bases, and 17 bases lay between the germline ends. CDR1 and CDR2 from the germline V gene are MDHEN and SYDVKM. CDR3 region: CASSLPRGAADYTF. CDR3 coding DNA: TGTGCCAGCAGTTTACCCCGGGGGGCTGCGGACTACACCTTC.

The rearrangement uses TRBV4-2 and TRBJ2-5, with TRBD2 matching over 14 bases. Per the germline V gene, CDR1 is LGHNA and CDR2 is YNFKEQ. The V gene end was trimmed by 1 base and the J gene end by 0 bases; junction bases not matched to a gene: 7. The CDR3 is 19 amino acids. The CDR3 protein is CASSQGGLAGVDDQETQYF. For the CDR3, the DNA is TGTGCCAGCAGCCAAGGGGGACTAGCGGGGGTAGATGACCAAGAGACCCAGTACTTC.

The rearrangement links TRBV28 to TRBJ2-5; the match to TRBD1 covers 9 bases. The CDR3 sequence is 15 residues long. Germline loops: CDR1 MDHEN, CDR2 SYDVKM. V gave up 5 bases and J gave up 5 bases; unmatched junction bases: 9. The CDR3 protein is CASSPGQGLDETQYF. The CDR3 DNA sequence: TGTGCCAGCAGTCCGGGACAGGGATTGGATGAGACCCAGTACTTC. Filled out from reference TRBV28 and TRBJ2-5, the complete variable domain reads DVKVTQSSRYLVKRTGEKVFLECVQDMDHENMFWYRQDPGLGLRLIYFSYDVKMKEKGDIPEGYSVSREKKERFSLILESASTNQTSMYLCASSPGQGLDETQYFGPGTRLLVL.

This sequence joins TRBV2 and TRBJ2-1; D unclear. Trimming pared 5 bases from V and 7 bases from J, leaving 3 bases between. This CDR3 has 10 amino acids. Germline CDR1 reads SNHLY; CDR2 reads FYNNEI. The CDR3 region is CASSRNEQFF. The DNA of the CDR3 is TGTGCCAGCAGTCGTAATGAGCAGTTCTTC.

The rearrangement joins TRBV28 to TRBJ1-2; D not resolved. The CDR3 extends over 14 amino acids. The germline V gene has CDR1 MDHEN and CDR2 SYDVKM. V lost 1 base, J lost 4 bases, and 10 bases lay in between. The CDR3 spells CASSLSGNGYGYTF. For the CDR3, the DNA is TGTGCCAGCAGTTTATCCGGGAACGGCTATGGCTACACCTTC.

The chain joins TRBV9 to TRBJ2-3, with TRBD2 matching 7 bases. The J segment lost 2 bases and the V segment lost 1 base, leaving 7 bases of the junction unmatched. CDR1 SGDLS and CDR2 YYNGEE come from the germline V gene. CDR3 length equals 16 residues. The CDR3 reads CASSVYGTTLTDTQYF. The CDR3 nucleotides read TGTGCCAGCAGCGTATATGGGACTACCCTCACAGATACGCAGTATTTT.

CDR3 sequence reads: CASSQEGGNTGELFF. CDR3 bases: TGTGCCAGCAGCCAAGAAGGGGGGAACACCGGGGAGCTGTTTTTT. This chain connects TRBV4-2 to TRBJ2-2; D may be TRBD1 (6 bases). Germline V gene data show CDR1 as LGHNA and CDR2 as YNFKEQ. V shed 0 bases and J shed 1 base, with 6 bases lying between them. CDR3 length: 15 residues.

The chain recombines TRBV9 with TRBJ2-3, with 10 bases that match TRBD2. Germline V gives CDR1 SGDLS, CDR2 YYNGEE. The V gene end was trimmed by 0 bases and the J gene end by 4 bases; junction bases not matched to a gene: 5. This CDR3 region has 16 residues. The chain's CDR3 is CASSVARLAGADTQYF. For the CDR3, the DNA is TGTGCCAGCAGCGTAGCTCGTCTAGCGGGAGCAGATACGCAGTATTTT.

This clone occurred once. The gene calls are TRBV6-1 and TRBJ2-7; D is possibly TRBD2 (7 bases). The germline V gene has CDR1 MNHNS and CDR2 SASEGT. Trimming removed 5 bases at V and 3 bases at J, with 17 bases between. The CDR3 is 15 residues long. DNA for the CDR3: TGTGCCAGCAGTACCCCGGGGGGAGGGGGCTACGAGCAGTACTTC. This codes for CASSTPGGGGYEQYF.

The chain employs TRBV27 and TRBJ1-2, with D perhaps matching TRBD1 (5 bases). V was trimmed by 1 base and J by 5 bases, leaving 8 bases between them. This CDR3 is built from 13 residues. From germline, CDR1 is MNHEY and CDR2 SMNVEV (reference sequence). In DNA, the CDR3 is TGTGCCAGCAGTTTATATTCAGGGTATGGCTACACCTTC. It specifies CASSLYSGYGYTF.

The CDR3 reads CASSLERPGKGEQYF. The CDR3 nucleotides are TGTGCCAGCAGCTTAGAACGCCCGGGGAAGGGCGAGCAGTACTTC. The chain employs TRBV7-2 and TRBJ2-7; D perhaps matches TRBD2 (5 bases). The V end lost 1 base, the J end lost 6 bases, and 16 bases lay between the germline ends. The germline CDR1 and CDR2 sequences are SGHTA and FQGNSA. This CDR3 is built from 15 residues.

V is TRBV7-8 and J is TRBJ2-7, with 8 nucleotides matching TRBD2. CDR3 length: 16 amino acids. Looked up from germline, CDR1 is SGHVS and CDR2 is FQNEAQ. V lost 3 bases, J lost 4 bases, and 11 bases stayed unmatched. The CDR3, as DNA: TGTGCCAGCAGCTTCGCCACTAGCGGAGTATATTACGAGCAGTACTTC. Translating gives CASSFATSGVYYEQYF.

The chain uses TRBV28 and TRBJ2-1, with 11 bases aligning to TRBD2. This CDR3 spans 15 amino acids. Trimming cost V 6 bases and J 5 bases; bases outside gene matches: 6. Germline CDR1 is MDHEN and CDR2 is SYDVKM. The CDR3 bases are TGTGCCAGCAGACCTACTAGCGGGGGCAACAATGAGCAGTTCTTC. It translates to CASRPTSGGNNEQFF.

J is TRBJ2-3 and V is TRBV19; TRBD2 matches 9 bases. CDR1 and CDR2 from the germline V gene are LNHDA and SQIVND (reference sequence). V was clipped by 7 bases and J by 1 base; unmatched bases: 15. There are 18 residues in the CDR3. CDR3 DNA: TGTGCCAGTACCGCATTAGGAGTGGCTAGCGGGGGCACAGATACGCAGTATTTT. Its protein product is CASTALGVASGGTDTQYF.